Listed below are T cell receptor beta chains from one sample, sequenced in a study of T-cell reconstitution after alpha-beta-depleted transplantation in children. Each CDR3 protein gets one entry after TCRdb re-called the PCR reads with MiXCR. The table has roughly 500,000 distinct CDR3 sequences, around 12% seen once. The material sequenced was PBMCs from the stem cell graft donor, taken from the stem cell graft. Every receptor here comes from a human donor who donated a stem cell graft to a child with combined immunodeficiency. Each CDR3 is given with its conserved first and last residue.

V: TRBV5-4; CDR3: CASSLTVVEETQYF
V: TRBV7-3; CDR3: CDSSPPAVTGGTEAFF
V: TRBV11-2; CDR3: CASSLMGPQDEQFF
V: TRBV10-3; CDR3: CAIMAGTSNSPLHF
V: TRBV20-1; CDR3: CSARGLNYNEQFF
V: TRBV20-1; CDR3: CSAGPGQGPVEQYF
V: TRBV24-1; CDR3: CATSDLPTSGRADTGELFF
V: TRBV6-5; CDR3: CASSSAANPGNTIYF
V: TRBV7-2; CDR3: CASSLKVLHEQFF
V: TRBV6-2/TRBV6-3; CDR3: CASSYMNTEAFF
V: TRBV7-2; CDR3: CASSLSGGLAYNEQFF
V: TRBV12-3/TRBV12-4; CDR3: CASTITRGVEAFF
V: TRBV27; CDR3: CASSSFPGGADNEQFF
V: TRBV3-1; CDR3: CASSQENRGYAGELFF
V: TRBV12-3/TRBV12-4; CDR3: CASSRTGSQETQYF
V: TRBV29-1; CDR3: CSVGDSRQGAEETQYF
V: TRBV29-1; CDR3: CSVEKGSGSSYEQYF
V: TRBV20-1; CDR3: CSARARDYTYEQYF
V: TRBV4-2; CDR3: CASSQDVRTSSYEQYF
V: TRBV27; CDR3: CASRTRDYGYTF